These 17 T cell receptor beta chains were all obtained from the same sample, sequenced in a study of graft-versus-host responses after intestinal transplantation. TCRdb's table, derived via immunoSEQ multiplex PCR, lists solely in-frame clones and lacks some. The table lists 88,000 or so clones, approximately 87% of them singletons, with 0.11% in the top ten. The antigens for these receptors are not known. This specimen was unstimulated CD4+ T cells sorted from spleen or lymph node cells, taken before intestinal transplant. The receptors were sampled from a human donor who received an intestinal transplant.

DNA of the CDR3: TGTGCCATCGGGGCTTCTGAGAACACTGAAGCTTTCTTT. Translated: CAIGASENTEAFF. The chain carries TRBV10-3 and TRBJ1-1, with D possibly matching TRBD1 (5 bases). The CDR3 sequence is 13 residues long. Between the trimmed V and J ends, which lost 8 bases and 1 base, there was a span of 11 bases. Germline loops: CDR1 ENHRY, CDR2 SYGVKD.

This chain uses TRBV9 with TRBJ1-6, with D hard to call. V lost 3 bases to trimming and J lost 0 bases, with 13 bases between them. This CDR3 contains 17 residues. CDR1 and CDR2 (germline): SGDLS, YYNGEE. The CDR3 DNA reads as TGTGCCAGCAGCGCCCGTCGGGGTAGCTCCTATAATTCACCCCTCCACTTT. It codes for CASSARRGSSYNSPLHF.

This clone was seen only once. An end of the junction differs from the germline gene, which may be a read error. The chain couples TRBV7-3 to TRBJ2-2; no definite D call. CDR1 is SGHTA, CDR2 FQGTGA, per germline. The CDR3 loop spans 13 amino acids. CDR3 amino acids: CAGSPPGTGELFF. The CDR3 DNA reads as TGTGCCGGCAGCCCGCCGGGCACCGGGGAGCTGTTTTTT.

The rearrangement uses TRBV5-1 and TRBJ2-2; weak D call: TRBD2 (5 bases). Per germline, CDR1 SGHRS and CDR2 YFSETQ. V shed 3 bases and J shed 6 bases, with 6 bases lying between them. The CDR3 runs 12 residues. The CDR3 coding sequence is TGCGCCAGCAGCTCTAGCCCCGGGGAGCTGTTTTTT. It specifies CASSSSPGELFF.

This sequence joins TRBV7-2 and TRBJ2-5, with 7 nucleotides matching TRBD1. After removal of 7 bases from V and 0 bases from J, the junction contained 8 bases not matched to a gene. Germline assignment: CDR1 SGHTA and CDR2 FQGNSA. This CDR3 is 15 amino acids long. The CDR3 coding sequence is TGTGCCAGCACAATTTCCGGGACAGACCAAGAGACCCAGTACTTC. It codes for CASTISGTDQETQYF.

The chain employs TRBV19 and TRBJ2-4, with 7 positions matching TRBD1. Germline V lookup: CDR1 LNHDA, CDR2 SQIVND (reference sequence). The CDR3 is made up of 14 amino acids. The V segment lost 5 bases and the J segment 5 bases; nucleotides outside the gene matches: 6. This CDR3 reads CASSDRAGENIQYF. The CDR3 DNA follows: TGTGCCAGTAGTGACAGGGCCGGGGAAAACATTCAGTACTTC.

The chain couples TRBV25-1 to TRBJ1-6; D is undetermined. There are 15 residues in the CDR3. Trimming stripped 1 base from V and 8 bases from J, with 12 bases between. From germline, CDR1 is MGHDK and CDR2 SYGVNS. The CDR3 DNA reads as TGTGCCAGCAGTGAATGGGGAGGGCGGCATTCACCCCTCCACTTT. Translating gives CASSEWGGRHSPLHF.

This rearrangement joins TRBV7-9 to TRBJ2-3, with 7 bases fitting TRBD2. The trim removed 5 bases at V and 2 bases at J, leaving 4 bases unmatched. This CDR3 has 14 residues. From germline, CDR1 is SEHNR and CDR2 FQNEAQ (reference sequence). CDR3 coding DNA: TGTGCCAGCAGCCCGAGCGGGGCCACAGATACGCAGTATTTT. Translating gives CASSPSGATDTQYF.

This rearrangement joins TRBV5-1 to TRBJ1-5; D is possibly TRBD1 (6 bases). CDR1 and CDR2 (germline): SGHRS, YFSETQ. Trimming removed 1 base from V and 4 bases from J, with 12 bases in between. This CDR3 spans 15 amino acids. Written as DNA, the CDR3 is TGCGCCAGCAGCTTGTCGGACAGCGCAAATCAGCCCCAGCATTTT. It specifies CASSLSDSANQPQHF.

The chain joins TRBV19 to TRBJ1-2; 9 bases agree with TRBD1. Germline V CDR1 and CDR2: LNHDA, SQIVND (reference sequence). This CDR3 is built from 14 residues. Unmatched junction bases numbered 6, after V lost 7 bases and J lost 3 bases. In DNA form, the CDR3 reads TGTGCCAGTACTGGGACAGGGTCCCACTATGGCTACACCTTC. It yields the protein CASTGTGSHYGYTF.

The V call is TRBV4-2, the J call TRBJ2-7, with D perhaps matching TRBD2 (5 bases). The length of the CDR3 is 15 residues. Between the trimmed V and J ends, which lost 4 bases and 0 bases, there was a span of 13 bases. Germline CDR1 LGHNA, CDR2 YNFKEQ. DNA of the CDR3: TGTGCCAGCAGCCTGGGCGGGCCTAACTCCTACGAGCAGTACTTC. Protein sequence: CASSLGGPNSYEQYF.

This clone came up once. The rearrangement joins TRBV7-3 to TRBJ2-2, with D possibly being TRBD1 (5 bases). Germline assignment: CDR1 SGHTA and CDR2 FQGTGA. This CDR3 contains 14 residues. V was trimmed by 10 bases and J by 2 bases, leaving 14 bases between them. DNA for the CDR3: TGTGCCACACAAACAGGAGCCAACACCGGGGAGCTGTTTTTT. Protein: CATQTGANTGELFF.

This sequence joins TRBV11-1 and TRBJ1-4; possibly TRBD1 for D (5 bases). Germline V lookup: CDR1 SGHAT, CDR2 FQDESV (reference sequence). V lost 5 bases and J lost 5, with 12 bases in between. The CDR3 is made up of 14 amino acids. CDR3 sequence: CASSLDWGNEKLFF. Here the CDR3 DNA reads TGTGCCAGCAGCCTCGACTGGGGCAATGAAAAACTGTTTTTT.

The chain combines TRBV5-8 with TRBJ1-1; possibly TRBD1 for D (6 bases). Trimming cost V 4 bases and J 3 bases, with 10 bases left between them. The CDR3 has 13 residues. In germline, CDR1 is SGHTS, CDR2 YDEGEE. DNA of the CDR3: TGTGCCAGCAGCATCTACAGGGACACTGAAGCTTTCTTT. Translated, it gives CASSIYRDTEAFF.

This clone showed up just once. The rearrangement joins TRBV5-6 to TRBJ2-3, with 8 bases matching TRBD1. Trimming cost V 4 bases and J 4 bases; bases outside gene matches: 17. Per the germline V gene, CDR1 is SGHDT and CDR2 is YYEEEE. The CDR3 sequence is 18 residues long. The CDR3 DNA reads TGTGCCAGCAGCCCACCTCCACGGACAGGGTTTGGTCCAGATACGCAGTATTTT. It translates to CASSPPPRTGFGPDTQYF.

The V call is TRBV5-5, the J call TRBJ1-2, with a weak D call TRBD1 (6 bases). The germline V and J ends were trimmed by 0 bases and 4 bases, with 13 bases remaining between them. CDR3 length: 15 residues. Germline V gene lookup returns CDR1 SGHKS and CDR2 YYEKEE (reference sequence). The CDR3 DNA reads as TGTGCCAGCAGCTTGGGAGGCCCCAGGGGCTATGGCTACACCTTC. This encodes CASSLGGPRGYGYTF. The full variable domain, rest sourced from reference TRBV5-5 and TRBJ1-2, is DAGVTQSPTHLIKTRGQQVTLRCSPISGHKSVSWYQQVLGQGPQFIFQYYEKEERGRGNFPDRFSARQFPNYSSELNVNALLLGDSALYLCASSLGGPRGYGYTFGSGTRLTVV.

About this clone: A junction boundary mismatches the germline segment, possibly from a read error. The chain couples TRBV10-1 to TRBJ2-7, with TRBD1 identical over 9 bases. Germline V gene data show CDR1 as WNHNN and CDR2 as SYGVQD (reference sequence). The CDR3 spans 15 residues. Here the CDR3 DNA reads TGCGCCAGCAGTGAGTCGGGGACAGGGTCCTCCGAGCAGTACTTC. This translates into CASSESGTGSSEQYF.